The 31 T cell receptor beta chains below all came from one sample that was sequenced in a study of T cells in localized non-small cell lung cancer (TCRdb year 2020). The library was prepared using the immunoSEQ multiplex PCR assay. What TCRdb holds here is the immuneACCESS table cut down to in-frame rearrangements. Part of the clones is not present; checked against another copy, under half of the missing clones reflect an unresolved V gene, and the others are unexplained. Across this sample there are about 1,300 clones, with more than 20% seen only once. The ten largest clones represent roughly 29% of the sample. The specimen was lung tumor tissue, collected before any cancer treatment. These receptors originate from a man between 40 and 75 years old with stage III lung adenocarcinoma.

This clone was counted a few times. The rearrangement uses TRBV11-3 and TRBJ2-7, with 7 bases identical to TRBD1. The germline V gene has CDR1 SGHNT and CDR2 YENEEA. Trimming took 4 bases from V and 3 from J; bases not matched to a gene: 9. There are 15 residues in the CDR3. This CDR3 reads CASSYRDRFFYEQYF. As DNA, the CDR3 is TGTGCCAGCAGCTACCGGGACAGATTTTTCTACGAGCAGTACTTC.

In its sample, this clone ranks as medium-sized. The chain is built from TRBV11-3 and TRBJ2-1; 10 bases line up with TRBD2. Germline V gene sequence: CDR1 SGHNT, CDR2 YENEEA. V shed 4 bases and J 6 bases; nucleotides not matched to a gene: 6. CDR3 size: 15 residues. CDR3 coding DNA: TGTGCCAGCAGCTCCGCGAGCGGGAGGGCCAATGAGCAGTTCTTC. Translated, it gives CASSSASGRANEQFF.

The chain employs TRBV28 and TRBJ2-5; D tentatively fits TRBD1 or TRBD2 (5 bases each). The CDR3 covers 15 residues. CDR1 MDHEN and CDR2 SYDVKM come from the germline V gene. V dropped 2 bases and J dropped 5 bases, with 15 bases sitting between them. This CDR3 is CASSLTGPRRETQYF. CDR3 nucleotides: TGTGCCAGCAGTTTAACGGGGCCGAGGCGGGAGACCCAGTACTTC.

The chain combines TRBV4-1 with TRBJ2-7; D is possibly TRBD2 (7 bases). CDR1 and CDR2 (germline): MGHRA, YSYEKL. V lost 0 bases and J lost 5, with 17 bases in between. The CDR3 is 16 amino acids. In nucleotides, the CDR3 is TGCGCCAGCAGCCAAGATGGGGGCGGGAGAACCGACGAGCAGTACTTC. Protein: CASSQDGGGRTDEQYF.

This clone was seen more than once but under ten times. The gene calls are TRBV6-8 and TRBJ2-1; no firm D call. The CDR3 is 13 residues long. CDR1 and CDR2 from the germline V gene are MNHGY and SAAAGT. Trimming took off 7 bases at V and 12 bases at J, with 19 bases between the two ends. The CDR3 coding sequence is TGTGCCAGCACATCATTGCCGGTCTTACGGCAGTTCTTC. It translates to CASTSLPVLRQFF.

The gene calls are TRBV11-3 and TRBJ2-7; 10 nucleotides line up with TRBD1. The CDR3 length is 15 residues. The germline gives CDR1 SGHNT, CDR2 YENEEA. After removal of 5 bases from V and 3 bases from J, the junction contained 7 bases not matched to a gene. CDR3 sequence reads: CASSGAGTGVYEQYF. The CDR3, as DNA: TGTGCCAGCAGCGGGGCCGGGACAGGGGTCTACGAGCAGTACTTC.

The chain carries TRBV11-3 and TRBJ1-1; 12 bases map to TRBD1. The CDR3 is 16 amino acids. After removal of 3 bases from V and 1 base from J, the junction contained 3 bases not matched to a gene. CDR1 and CDR2 from the germline V gene are SGHNT and YENEEA. The chain's CDR3 is CASSLGDRGQNTEAFF. The CDR3 bases are TGTGCCAGCAGCTTGGGGGACAGGGGGCAGAACACTGAAGCTTTCTTT.

The V and J genes are TRBV28 and TRBJ2-1, with TRBD2 matching over 8 bases. The V and J ends lost 2 bases and 5 bases, in that order; junction bases with no gene match: 8. The CDR3 totals 16 residues. Germline-derived CDR1 and CDR2 are MDHEN and SYDVKM. In DNA, the CDR3 is TGTGCCAGCAGTTTACTCTTAAATAGCGGGGACAATGAGCAGTTCTTC. Its protein product is CASSLLLNSGDNEQFF. Looking up the rest from reference TRBV28 and TRBJ2-1 gives the full variable domain: DVKVTQSSRYLVKRTGEKVFLECVQDMDHENMFWYRQDPGLGLRLIYFSYDVKMKEKGDIPEGYSVSREKKERFSLILESASTNQTSMYLCASSLLLNSGDNEQFFGPGTRLTVL.

This clone was observed a handful of times. The rearrangement uses TRBV6-8 and TRBJ2-7; D may correspond to TRBD1 or TRBD2 (5 bases each). Per the germline V gene, CDR1 is MNHGY and CDR2 is SAAAGT. This CDR3 comprises 16 residues. Between the trimmed V and J ends, which lost 6 bases and 2 bases, there was a span of 20 bases. CDR3 bases: TGTGCCAGCAGGCAGACAGCCCACCTGGGACCCTACGAGCAGTACTTC. Its protein product is CASRQTAHLGPYEQYF.

Within the sample, this clone is medium-sized. V and J are TRBV6-8 and TRBJ2-1, with 9 bases that match TRBD2. The J segment lost 8 bases and the V segment lost 5 bases, leaving 10 bases of the junction unmatched. Germline values: CDR1 MNHGY, CDR2 SAAAGT. There are 15 residues in the CDR3. CDR3 sequence (DNA): TGTGCCAGCAGTGACAAGGCTAGCGGGATCGATGAGCAGTTCTTC. It is translated as CASSDKASGIDEQFF.

This chain uses TRBV6-8 with TRBJ2-7; tentatively, D is TRBD1 or TRBD2 (5 bases each). V shed 6 bases and J shed 3 bases, with 15 bases lying between them. CDR3 length equals 14 residues. In germline, CDR1 is MNHGY, CDR2 SAAAGT. The CDR3 coding sequence is TGTGCCAGCAGCAGAGGGACGGGGAGCTACGAGCAGTACTTC. This codes for CASSRGTGSYEQYF.

This clone is classed as medium-sized (0.01 to 0.1%). The rearrangement joins TRBV11-3 to TRBJ2-1; 11 bases match TRBD2. Germline CDR1 SGHNT, CDR2 YENEEA. The CDR3 spans 16 residues. V lost 5 bases to trimming and J lost 8 bases; unmatched junction nucleotides: 11. For the CDR3, the DNA is TGTGCCAGCAGCACGCAACCGGGACTAGCGGCCGATGAGCAGTTCTTC. Translated: CASSTQPGLAADEQFF. The whole variable domain, remainder taken from reference TRBV11-3 and TRBJ2-1, is EAGVVQSPRYKIIEKKQPVAFWCNPISGHNTLYWYLQNLGQGPELLIRYENEEAVDDSQLPKDRFSAERLKGVDSTLKIQPAELGDSAVYLCASSTQPGLAADEQFFGPGTRLTVL.

The chain is built from TRBV6-8 and TRBJ1-3; no clear D gene. CDR1 and CDR2 from the germline V gene are MNHGY and SAAAGT. Trimming took off 5 bases at V and 0 bases at J, with 11 bases between the two ends. CDR3 size: 15 residues. CDR3: CASSREGASGNTIYF. CDR3 DNA sequence: TGTGCCAGCAGTCGTGAGGGCGCCTCTGGAAACACCATATATTTT.

The CDR3 protein is CASRPGLATGELFF. CDR3 DNA: TGTGCCAGCAGGCCGGGACTAGCGACCGGGGAGCTGTTTTTT. This chain links TRBV28 with TRBJ2-2; 10 bases are shared with TRBD2. Germline V lookup: CDR1 MDHEN, CDR2 SYDVKM. The CDR3 is 14 amino acids. Trimming at V came to 6 bases and at J to 5 bases, leaving 3 bases not matched to a gene.

This clone was observed a handful of times. The rearrangement uses TRBV6-8 and TRBJ2-1, with D possibly matching TRBD1 (5 bases). CDR1 and CDR2 from the germline V gene are MNHGY and SAAAGT. V shed 6 bases and J shed 6 bases, with 9 bases lying between them. CDR3 length: 12 residues. The CDR3 spells CASSPQGNEQFF. In nucleotides, the CDR3 is TGTGCCAGCAGCCCCCAGGGCAATGAGCAGTTCTTC.

The chain employs TRBV11-3 and TRBJ2-3; D might be TRBD1 or TRBD2, each matching 6 bases. The germline V and J ends were trimmed by 3 bases and 2 bases, with 27 bases remaining between them. In germline, CDR1 is SGHNT, CDR2 YENEEA. This CDR3 is built from 20 residues. CDR3 bases: TGTGCCAGCAGCTTGGGCCTAGGGGGGAGACAGGAGGGACTCACAGATACGCAGTATTTT. It specifies CASSLGLGGRQEGLTDTQYF.

The rearrangement uses TRBV29-1 and TRBJ2-6; perhaps D is TRBD1 or TRBD2 (5 bases each). The V and J ends lost 6 bases and 0 bases respectively, with 9 bases between them. This CDR3 spans 14 amino acids. Germline V gene data show CDR1 as SQVTM and CDR2 as ANQGSEA. The CDR3 coding sequence is TGCAGCGTCGGGGCCTCCTCTGGGGCCAACGTCCTGACTTTC. Protein product: CSVGASSGANVLTF.

The chain uses TRBV25-1 and TRBJ2-1; 14 bases fit TRBD2. CDR3 length equals 18 residues. The germline V gene encodes CDR1 MGHDK and CDR2 SYGVNS. Trimming removed 4 bases from V and 0 bases from J; junction bases left unmatched: 5. This CDR3 reads CASSGGLAGVYSYNEQFF. In DNA, the CDR3 is TGTGCCAGCAGTGGGGGACTAGCGGGAGTTTACTCCTACAATGAGCAGTTCTTC.

This clone was counted a few times. The chain is built from TRBV11-3 and TRBJ2-3; 10 nucleotides agree with TRBD2. Trimming at V came to 5 bases and at J to 4 bases, leaving 9 bases not matched to a gene. Germline V gene data show CDR1 as SGHNT and CDR2 as YENEEA. The CDR3 is made up of 16 amino acids. The CDR3 sequence is CASSRTGTSVSDTQYF. The CDR3 coding sequence is TGTGCCAGCAGCCGGACCGGGACTAGCGTTTCAGATACGCAGTATTTT.

This clone has more than one count but fewer than ten. This chain links TRBV30 with TRBJ1-4, with TRBD1 identical over 8 bases. With V trimmed by 5 bases and J by 0 bases, 2 bases remained unmatched. CDR3 length: 14 amino acids. Germline assignment: CDR1 GTSNPN and CDR2 SVGIG (reference sequence). The CDR3 spells CAWGQGSTNEKLFF. CDR3 in DNA: TGTGCCTGGGGACAGGGATCAACTAATGAAAAACTGTTTTTT.

The V call is TRBV9, the J call TRBJ2-2, with D perhaps being TRBD1 or TRBD2 (5 bases each). The CDR3 has 15 residues. The germline V gene encodes CDR1 SGDLS and CDR2 YYNGEE. Between the trimmed V and J ends, which lost 4 bases and 9 bases, there was a span of 19 bases. The CDR3 region is CASSPPGTGRRELFF. CDR3 nucleotide sequence: TGTGCCAGCAGCCCTCCCGGAACGGGACGACGGGAGCTGTTTTTT. Drawing the rest from reference TRBV9 and TRBJ2-2, the complete variable domain is DSGVTQTPKHLITATGQRVTLRCSPRSGDLSVYWYQQSLDQGLQFLIQYYNGEERAKGNILERFSAQQFPDLHSELNLSSLELGDSALYFCASSPPGTGRRELFFGEGSRLTVL.

This chain joins TRBV29-1 and TRBJ2-7; TRBD1 matches at 7 bases. The CDR3 is 12 residues long. The V gene's germline CDR1 is SQVTM and CDR2 ANQGSEA. V lost 6 bases and J lost 6; bases outside the gene matches: 8. The CDR3 is CSVGQRAGEQYF. The CDR3 DNA sequence: TGCAGCGTGGGACAGCGTGCCGGCGAGCAGTACTTC.

The CDR3 protein is CASRGAGSPYNEQFF. The CDR3 nucleotides read TGCGCCAGCAGAGGCGCAGGGTCCCCCTACAATGAGCAGTTCTTC. The chain is built from TRBV5-1 and TRBJ2-1; D might be TRBD1 (5 bases). V lost 5 bases to trimming and J lost 2 bases, with 14 bases between them. CDR3 length: 15 residues. Germline-derived CDR1 and CDR2 are SGHRS and YFSETQ.

This clone came up a few times. The chain links TRBV5-1 to TRBJ2-1, with 9 bases aligning to TRBD2. Trimming removed 3 bases from V and 5 bases from J; junction bases left unmatched: 9. The CDR3 consists of 16 residues. Germline V gives CDR1 SGHRS, CDR2 YFSETQ. The CDR3 sequence is CASSSQVAGVHNEQFF. The CDR3 nucleotides read TGCGCCAGCAGCTCCCAGGTAGCGGGAGTACACAATGAGCAGTTCTTC.

The chain employs TRBV6-7 and TRBJ2-7; the D gene could be TRBD1 or TRBD2 (6 bases each). TRBV6-7 counts as an open reading frame of uncertain function. This CDR3 is built from 11 residues. V dropped 7 bases and J dropped 6 bases, with 10 bases sitting between them. The CDR3 here is CASTRGGEQYF. As DNA, the CDR3 is TGTGCCAGCACCAGGGGAGGCGAGCAGTACTTC.

V usage is TRBV6-8 and J usage is TRBJ1-1; 7 nucleotides agree with TRBD1. The junction had 9 bases not matched to a gene; V was cut back by 4 bases and J by 10 bases. CDR3 size: 13 residues. Germline CDR1 reads MNHGY; CDR2 reads SAAAGT. DNA for the CDR3: TGTGCCAGCAGTTCCCAGGGGGGGAACGGAGCTTTCTTT. Translated: CASSSQGGNGAFF.

This clone came up a few times. The chain has TRBV11-3 and TRBJ1-1, with D perhaps TRBD1 (5 bases). Trimming stripped 3 bases from V and 1 base from J, with 15 bases between. Per the germline V gene, CDR1 is SGHNT and CDR2 is YENEEA. The CDR3 consists of 16 residues. The CDR3 DNA is TGTGCCAGCAGCTTGGAACTCGGGACGGCGAACACTGAAGCTTTCTTT. It translates to CASSLELGTANTEAFF.

This clone was detected only a few times. V and J are TRBV7-5 and TRBJ1-2. TRBV7-5 is a known pseudogene. The CDR3 totals 14 residues. Here the CDR3 DNA reads TGTGCCAGCAGCCAAGGGTTACAAAACTATGGCTACACCTTC. Protein: CASSQGLQNYGYTF.

The chain has TRBV29-1 and TRBJ2-3, with D hard to call. There are 13 residues in the CDR3. Trimming stripped 3 bases from V and 2 bases from J, with 9 bases between. CDR1 is SQVTM, CDR2 ANQGSEA, per germline. The CDR3, as DNA: TGCAGCGTTGATCTGGGTAACACAGATACGCAGTATTTT. Translated, it gives CSVDLGNTDTQYF.

The chain employs TRBV19 and TRBJ2-6; D assignment may be TRBD1 or TRBD2 (5 bases each). The germline CDR1 and CDR2 sequences are LNHDA and SQIVND (reference sequence). Between the trimmed V and J ends, which lost 9 bases and 0 bases, there was a span of 12 bases. The CDR3 loop spans 15 amino acids. The CDR3 loop reads CASCKGTSGANVLTF. The CDR3 DNA is TGTGCCAGCTGTAAAGGGACCTCTGGGGCCAACGTCCTGACTTTC.

This clone was recorded a few times. The chain employs TRBV11-3 and TRBJ2-5, with 11 bases aligning to TRBD1. In germline, CDR1 is SGHNT, CDR2 YENEEA. After removal of 5 bases from V and 4 bases from J, the junction contained 9 bases not matched to a gene. This CDR3 has 16 amino acids. The CDR3 nucleotides read TGTGCCAGCAGCCCCTCCCCGGGACAGGGGGGAGAGACCCAGTACTTC. It translates to CASSPSPGQGGETQYF.